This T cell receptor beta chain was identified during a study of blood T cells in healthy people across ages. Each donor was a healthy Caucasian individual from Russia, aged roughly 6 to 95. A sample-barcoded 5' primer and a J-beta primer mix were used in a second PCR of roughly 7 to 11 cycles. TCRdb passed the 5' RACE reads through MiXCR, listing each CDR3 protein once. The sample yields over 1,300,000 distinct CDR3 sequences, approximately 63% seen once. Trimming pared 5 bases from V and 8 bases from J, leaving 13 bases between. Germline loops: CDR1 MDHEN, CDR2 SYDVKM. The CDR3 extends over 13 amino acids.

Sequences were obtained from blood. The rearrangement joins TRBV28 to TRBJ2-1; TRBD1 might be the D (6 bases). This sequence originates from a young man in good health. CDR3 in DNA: TGTGCCAGCAGTCCTTTGGGGGCCGATGAGCAGTTCTTC. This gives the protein CASSPLGADEQFF.